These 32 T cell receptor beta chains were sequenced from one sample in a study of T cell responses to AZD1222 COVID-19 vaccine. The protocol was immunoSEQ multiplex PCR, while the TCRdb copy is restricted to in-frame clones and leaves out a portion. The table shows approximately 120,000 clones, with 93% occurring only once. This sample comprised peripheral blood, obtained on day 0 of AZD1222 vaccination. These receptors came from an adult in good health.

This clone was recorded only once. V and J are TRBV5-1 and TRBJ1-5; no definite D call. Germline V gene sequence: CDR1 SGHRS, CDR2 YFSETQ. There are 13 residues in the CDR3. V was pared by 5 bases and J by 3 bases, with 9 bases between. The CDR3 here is CASSPDDNQPQHF. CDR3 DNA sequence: TGCGCCAGCAGTCCGGACGACAATCAGCCCCAGCATTTT. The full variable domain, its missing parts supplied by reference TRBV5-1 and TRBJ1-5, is KAGVTQTPRYLIKTRGQQVTLSCSPISGHRSVSWYQQTPGQGLQFLFEYFSETQRNKGNFPGRFSGRQFSNSRSEMNVSTLELGDSALYLCASSPDDNQPQHFGDGTRLSIL.

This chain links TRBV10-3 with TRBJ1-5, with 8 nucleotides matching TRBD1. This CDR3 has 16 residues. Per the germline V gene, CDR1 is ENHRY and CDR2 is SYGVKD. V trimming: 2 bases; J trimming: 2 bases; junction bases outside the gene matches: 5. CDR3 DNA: TGTGCCATCAGTGAGGGAGGACAGGGTGGCAATCAGCCCCAGCATTTT. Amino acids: CAISEGGQGGNQPQHF.

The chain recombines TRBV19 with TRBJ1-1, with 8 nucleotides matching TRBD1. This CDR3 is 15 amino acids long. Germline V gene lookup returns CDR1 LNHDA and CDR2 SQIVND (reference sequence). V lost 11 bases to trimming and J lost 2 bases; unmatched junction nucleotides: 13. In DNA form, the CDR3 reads TGTGCCGGGAGGGCCGGGACAGGCAAAAACACTGAAGCTTTCTTT. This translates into CAGRAGTGKNTEAFF.

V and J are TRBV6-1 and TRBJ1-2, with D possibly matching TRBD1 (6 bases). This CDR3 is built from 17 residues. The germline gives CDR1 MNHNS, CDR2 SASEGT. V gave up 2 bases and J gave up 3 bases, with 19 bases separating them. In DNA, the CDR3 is TGTGCCAGCAGTGAAAAACGGCCGACAGGAAGATACTATGGCTACACCTTC. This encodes CASSEKRPTGRYYGYTF.

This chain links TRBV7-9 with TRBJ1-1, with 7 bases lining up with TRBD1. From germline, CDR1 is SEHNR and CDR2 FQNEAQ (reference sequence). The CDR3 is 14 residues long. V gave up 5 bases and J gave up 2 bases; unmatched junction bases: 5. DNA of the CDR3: TGTGCCAGCAGCGGGACAGCAGAAAACACTGAAGCTTTCTTT. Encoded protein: CASSGTAENTEAFF. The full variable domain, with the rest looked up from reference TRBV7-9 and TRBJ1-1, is DTGVSQNPRHKITKRGQNVTFRCDPISEHNRLYWYRQTLGQGPEFLTYFQNEAQLEKSRLLSDRFSAERPKGSFSTLEIQRTEQGDSAMYLCASSGTAENTEAFFGQGTRLTVV.

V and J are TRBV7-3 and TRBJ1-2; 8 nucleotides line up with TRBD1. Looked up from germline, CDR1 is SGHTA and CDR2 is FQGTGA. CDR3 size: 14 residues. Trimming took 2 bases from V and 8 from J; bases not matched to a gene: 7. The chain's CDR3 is CASSLQTGAPGYTF. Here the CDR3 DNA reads TGTGCCAGCAGCTTACAGACAGGGGCCCCCGGCTACACCTTC.

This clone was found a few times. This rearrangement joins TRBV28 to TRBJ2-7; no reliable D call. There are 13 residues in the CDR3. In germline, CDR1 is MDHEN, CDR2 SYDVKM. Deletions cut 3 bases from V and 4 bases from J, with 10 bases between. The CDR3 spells CASSFTDKYEQYF. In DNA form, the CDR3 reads TGTGCCAGCAGTTTTACGGATAAATACGAGCAGTACTTC.

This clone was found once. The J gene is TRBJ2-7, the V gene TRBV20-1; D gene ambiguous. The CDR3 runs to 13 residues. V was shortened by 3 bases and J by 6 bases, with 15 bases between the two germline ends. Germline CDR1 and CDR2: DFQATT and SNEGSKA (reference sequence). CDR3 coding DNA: TGCAGTGCTAGTAACGGCCTGCAAATCGAGCAGTACTTC. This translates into CSASNGLQIEQYF.

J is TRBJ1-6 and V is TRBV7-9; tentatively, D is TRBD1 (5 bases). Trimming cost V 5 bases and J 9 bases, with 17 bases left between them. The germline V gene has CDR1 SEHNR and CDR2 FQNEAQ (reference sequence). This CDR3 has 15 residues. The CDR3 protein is CASSRDRGVRSPLHF. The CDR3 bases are TGTGCCAGCAGCCGCGATCGAGGGGTACGTTCACCCCTCCACTTT.

The CDR3: CASSFRDSPLHF. CDR3 DNA: TGTGCCAGCAGCTTCCGGGATTCACCCCTCCACTTT. The chain links TRBV5-6 to TRBJ1-6, with D uncertain. In germline, CDR1 is SGHDT, CDR2 YYEEEE. V was clipped by 2 bases and J by 8 bases, with 5 bases between them. The CDR3 covers 12 residues.

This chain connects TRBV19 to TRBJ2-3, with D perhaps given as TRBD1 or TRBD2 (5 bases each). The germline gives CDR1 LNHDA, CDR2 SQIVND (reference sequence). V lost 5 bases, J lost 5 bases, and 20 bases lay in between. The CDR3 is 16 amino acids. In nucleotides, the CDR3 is TGTGCCAGTAGTCCCCAGGGCGGGTGGAGTAGAGATACGCAGTATTTT. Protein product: CASSPQGGWSRDTQYF.

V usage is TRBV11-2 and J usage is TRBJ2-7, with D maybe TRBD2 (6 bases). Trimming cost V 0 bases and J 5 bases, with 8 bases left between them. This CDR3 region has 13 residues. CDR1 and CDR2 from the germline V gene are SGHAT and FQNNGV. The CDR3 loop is CASSLEPGDEQYF. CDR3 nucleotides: TGTGCCAGCAGCTTAGAACCGGGGGACGAGCAGTACTTC.

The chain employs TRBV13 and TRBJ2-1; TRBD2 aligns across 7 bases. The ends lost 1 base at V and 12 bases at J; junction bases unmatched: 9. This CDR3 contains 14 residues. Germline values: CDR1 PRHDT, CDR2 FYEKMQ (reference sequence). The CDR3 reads CASSLVGRETSQFF. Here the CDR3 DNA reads TGTGCCAGCAGCTTAGTCGGGCGGGAGACGTCGCAGTTCTTC.

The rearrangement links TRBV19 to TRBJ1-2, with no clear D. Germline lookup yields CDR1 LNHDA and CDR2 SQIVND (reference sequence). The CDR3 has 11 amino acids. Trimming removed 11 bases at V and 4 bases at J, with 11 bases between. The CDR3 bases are TGTGCCCTTAGATGGGGCTATGGCTACACCTTC. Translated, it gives CALRWGYGYTF.

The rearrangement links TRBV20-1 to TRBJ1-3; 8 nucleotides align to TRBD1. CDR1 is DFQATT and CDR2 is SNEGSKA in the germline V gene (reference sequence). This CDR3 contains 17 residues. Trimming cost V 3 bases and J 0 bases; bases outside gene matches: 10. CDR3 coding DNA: TGCAGTGCTAGTAGCACAGGGGGAACTATCTCTGGAAACACCATATATTTT. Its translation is CSASSTGGTISGNTIYF.

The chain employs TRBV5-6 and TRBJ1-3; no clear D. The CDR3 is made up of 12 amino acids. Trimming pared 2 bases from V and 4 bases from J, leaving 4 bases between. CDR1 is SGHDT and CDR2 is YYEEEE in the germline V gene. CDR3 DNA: TGTGCCAGCAGCTTTCTCGGAAACACCATATATTTT. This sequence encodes CASSFLGNTIYF.

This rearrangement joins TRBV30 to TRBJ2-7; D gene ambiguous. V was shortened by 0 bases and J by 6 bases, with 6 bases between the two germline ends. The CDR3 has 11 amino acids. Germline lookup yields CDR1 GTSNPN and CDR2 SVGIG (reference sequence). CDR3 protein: CAWSVGGEQYF. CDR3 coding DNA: TGTGCCTGGAGTGTTGGTGGCGAGCAGTACTTC.

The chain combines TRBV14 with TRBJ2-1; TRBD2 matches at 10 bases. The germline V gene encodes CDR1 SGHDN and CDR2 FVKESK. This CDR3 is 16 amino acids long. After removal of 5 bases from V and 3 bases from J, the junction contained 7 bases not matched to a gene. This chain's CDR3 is CASSRRGLANYNEQFF. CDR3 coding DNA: TGTGCCAGCAGCAGACGGGGACTAGCGAACTACAATGAGCAGTTCTTC. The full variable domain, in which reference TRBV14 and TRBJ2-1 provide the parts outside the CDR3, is EAGVTQFPSHSVIEKGQTVTLRCDPISGHDNLYWYRRVMGKEIKFLLHFVKESKQDESGMPNNRFLAERTGGTYSTLKVQPAELEDSGVYFCASSRRGLANYNEQFFGPGTRLTVL.

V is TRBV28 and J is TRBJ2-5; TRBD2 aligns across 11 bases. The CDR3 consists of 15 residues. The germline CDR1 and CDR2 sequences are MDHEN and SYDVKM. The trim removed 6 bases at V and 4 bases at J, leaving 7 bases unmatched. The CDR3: CASSPGLAGGETQYF. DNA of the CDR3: TGTGCCAGCAGCCCAGGACTAGCGGGTGGAGAGACCCAGTACTTC. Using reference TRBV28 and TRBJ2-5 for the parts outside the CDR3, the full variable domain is DVKVTQSSRYLVKRTGEKVFLECVQDMDHENMFWYRQDPGLGLRLIYFSYDVKMKEKGDIPEGYSVSREKKERFSLILESASTNQTSMYLCASSPGLAGGETQYFGPGTRLLVL.

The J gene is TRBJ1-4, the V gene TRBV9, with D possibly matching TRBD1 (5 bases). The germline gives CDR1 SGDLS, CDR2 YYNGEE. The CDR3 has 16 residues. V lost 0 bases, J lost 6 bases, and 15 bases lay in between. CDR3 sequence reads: CASSVAAEGVDEKLFF. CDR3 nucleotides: TGTGCCAGCAGCGTAGCTGCCGAAGGGGTTGATGAAAAACTGTTTTTT.

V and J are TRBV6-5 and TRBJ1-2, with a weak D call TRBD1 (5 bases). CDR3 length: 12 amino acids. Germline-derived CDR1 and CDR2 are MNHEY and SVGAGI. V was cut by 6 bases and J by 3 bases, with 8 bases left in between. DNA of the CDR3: TGTGCCAGCAGAGGGGCAGACTATGGCTACACCTTC. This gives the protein CASRGADYGYTF.

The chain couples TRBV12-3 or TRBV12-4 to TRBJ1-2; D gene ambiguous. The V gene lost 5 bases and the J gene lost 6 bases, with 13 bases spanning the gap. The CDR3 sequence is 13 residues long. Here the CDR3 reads CASSRGYLDGYTF. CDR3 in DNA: TGTGCCAGCAGTCGAGGGTACCTGGATGGCTACACCTTC.

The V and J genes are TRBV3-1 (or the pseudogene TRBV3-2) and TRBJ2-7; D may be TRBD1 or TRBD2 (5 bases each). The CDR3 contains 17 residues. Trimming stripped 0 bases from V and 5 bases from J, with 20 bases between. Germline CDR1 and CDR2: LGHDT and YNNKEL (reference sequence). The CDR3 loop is CASSQDAVGTLTDEQYF. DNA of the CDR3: TGTGCCAGCAGCCAAGACGCAGTTGGGACCCTGACCGACGAGCAGTACTTC.

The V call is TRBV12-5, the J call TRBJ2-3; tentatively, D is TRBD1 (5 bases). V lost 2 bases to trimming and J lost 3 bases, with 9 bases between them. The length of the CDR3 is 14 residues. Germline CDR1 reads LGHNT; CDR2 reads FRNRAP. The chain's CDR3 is CASGLNRLTDTQYF. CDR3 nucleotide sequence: TGTGCTAGTGGTTTGAACAGGCTTACAGATACGCAGTATTTT.

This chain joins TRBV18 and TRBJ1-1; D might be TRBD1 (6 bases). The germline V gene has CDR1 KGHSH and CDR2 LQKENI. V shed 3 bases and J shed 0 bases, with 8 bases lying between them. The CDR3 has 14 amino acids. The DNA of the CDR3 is TGTGCCAGCTCACCTTGGGACATGAACACTGAAGCTTTCTTT. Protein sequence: CASSPWDMNTEAFF.

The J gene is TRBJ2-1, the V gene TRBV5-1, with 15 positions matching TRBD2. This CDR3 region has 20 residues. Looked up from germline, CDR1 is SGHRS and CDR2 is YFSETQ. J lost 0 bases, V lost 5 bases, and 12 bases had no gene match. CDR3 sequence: CASRASGTSGGHRSYNEQFF. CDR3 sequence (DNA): TGCGCCAGCAGGGCATCCGGGACTAGCGGGGGGCACCGCTCCTACAATGAGCAGTTCTTC.

CDR3 DNA sequence: TGTGCCAGCAGTTTATGGAAGGGGATGAGCAATCAGCCCCAGCATTTT. This encodes CASSLWKGMSNQPQHF. The chain joins TRBV28 to TRBJ1-5, with D tentatively TRBD1 (5 bases). V was shortened by 0 bases and J by 1 base, with 10 bases between the two germline ends. The CDR3 extends over 16 amino acids. CDR1 is MDHEN, CDR2 SYDVKM, per germline. The full variable domain, with the rest looked up from reference TRBV28 and TRBJ1-5, is DVKVTQSSRYLVKRTGEKVFLECVQDMDHENMFWYRQDPGLGLRLIYFSYDVKMKEKGDIPEGYSVSREKKERFSLILESASTNQTSMYLCASSLWKGMSNQPQHFGDGTRLSIL.

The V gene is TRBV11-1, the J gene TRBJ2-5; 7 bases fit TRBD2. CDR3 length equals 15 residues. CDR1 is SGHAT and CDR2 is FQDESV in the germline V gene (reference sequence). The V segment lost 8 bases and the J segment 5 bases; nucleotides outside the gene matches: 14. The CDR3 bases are TGTGCCAGCTCCACCTCCGGGGGGAGTTGGGAGACCCAGTACTTC. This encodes CASSTSGGSWETQYF.

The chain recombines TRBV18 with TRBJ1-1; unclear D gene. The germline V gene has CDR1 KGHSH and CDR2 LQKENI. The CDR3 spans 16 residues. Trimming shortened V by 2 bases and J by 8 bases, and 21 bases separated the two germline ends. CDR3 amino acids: CASSPISPGPGWEAFF. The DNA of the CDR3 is TGTGCCAGCTCACCAATAAGCCCAGGCCCGGGGTGGGAAGCTTTCTTT.

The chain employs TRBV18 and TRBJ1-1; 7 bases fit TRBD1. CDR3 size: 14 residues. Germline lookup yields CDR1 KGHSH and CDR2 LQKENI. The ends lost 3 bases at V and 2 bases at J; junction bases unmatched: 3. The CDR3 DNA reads TGTGCCAGCTCACCGACAGGGTCTAACACTGAAGCTTTCTTT. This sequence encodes CASSPTGSNTEAFF.

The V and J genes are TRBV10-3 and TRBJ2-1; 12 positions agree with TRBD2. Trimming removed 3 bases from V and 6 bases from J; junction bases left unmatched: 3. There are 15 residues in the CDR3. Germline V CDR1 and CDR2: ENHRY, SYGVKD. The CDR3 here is CAISEGTSGSNEQFF. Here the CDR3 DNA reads TGTGCCATCAGTGAAGGGACTAGCGGGTCCAATGAGCAGTTCTTC.

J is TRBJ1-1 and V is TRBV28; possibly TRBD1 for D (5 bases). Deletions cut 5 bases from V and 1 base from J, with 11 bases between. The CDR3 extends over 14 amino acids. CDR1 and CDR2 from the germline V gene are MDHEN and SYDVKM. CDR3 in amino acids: CASSPDKENTEAFF. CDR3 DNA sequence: TGTGCCAGCAGTCCGGACAAGGAGAACACTGAAGCTTTCTTT.